A single T cell receptor beta chain is shown here with its context. V lost 0 bases, J lost 10 bases, and 13 bases lay in between. This CDR3 comprises 14 residues. Germline V gene lookup returns CDR1 SGHVS and CDR2 FQNEAQ. TCRdb reprocessed the RT-PCR reads with MiXCR, giving one entry per CDR3 protein. The data contain around 700,000 distinct CDR3 sequences, 14% of them singletons. The chain couples TRBV7-8 to TRBJ2-1; a weak D match, TRBD2 (5 bases). This sequence was found in a female donor in good health, serving as a healthy control. The sequenced sample was memory CD4+ T cells from blood. The CDR3 bases are TGTGCCAGCAGCTTAGCGCGTTGGGGAGAAGAGCAGTTCTTC. It yields the protein CASSLARWGEEQFF.